This T cell receptor (beta chain) was sequenced in a study of immune characterization of retroperitoneal liposarcoma. TCRdb analysed the PCR reads with MiXCR anew, one entry per CDR3 protein. This table holds more than 750 distinct CDR3 sequences, under 35% found once. Germline CDR1 is MNHEY and CDR2 is SVGAGI. This CDR3 region has 15 residues. V lost 6 bases, J lost 2 bases, and 6 bases stayed unmatched. This clonotype was seen only a few times. Input material: tumor tissue. This clonotype was sampled from a male donor with retroperitoneal liposarcoma. The V and J genes are TRBV6-5 and TRBJ2-3; TRBD2 agrees at 9 bases. The CDR3 sequence is CASRKSGRPTDTQYF. In nucleotides, the CDR3 is TGTGCCAGCAGGAAAAGCGGGAGGCCCACAGATACGCAGTATTTT.